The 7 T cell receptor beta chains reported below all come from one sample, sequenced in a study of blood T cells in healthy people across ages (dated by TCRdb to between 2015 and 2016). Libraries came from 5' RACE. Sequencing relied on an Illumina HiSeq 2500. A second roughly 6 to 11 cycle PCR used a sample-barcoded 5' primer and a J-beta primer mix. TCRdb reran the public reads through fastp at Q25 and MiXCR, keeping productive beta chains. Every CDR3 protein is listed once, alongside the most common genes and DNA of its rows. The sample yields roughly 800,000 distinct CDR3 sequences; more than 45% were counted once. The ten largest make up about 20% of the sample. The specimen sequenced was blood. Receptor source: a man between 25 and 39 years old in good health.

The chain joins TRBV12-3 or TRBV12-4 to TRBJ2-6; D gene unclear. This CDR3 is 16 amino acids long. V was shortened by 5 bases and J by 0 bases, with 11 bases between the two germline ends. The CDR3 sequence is CASSGRIHSGANVLTF. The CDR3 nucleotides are TGTGCCAGCAGTGGACGGATTCACTCTGGGGCCAACGTCCTGACTTTC.

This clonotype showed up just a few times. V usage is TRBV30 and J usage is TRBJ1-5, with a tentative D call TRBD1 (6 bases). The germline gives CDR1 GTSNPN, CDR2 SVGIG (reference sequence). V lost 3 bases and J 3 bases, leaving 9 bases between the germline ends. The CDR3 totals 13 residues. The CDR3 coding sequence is TGTGCCTGGAGACAGGGCCCCAATCAGCCCCAGCATTTT. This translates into CAWRQGPNQPQHF.

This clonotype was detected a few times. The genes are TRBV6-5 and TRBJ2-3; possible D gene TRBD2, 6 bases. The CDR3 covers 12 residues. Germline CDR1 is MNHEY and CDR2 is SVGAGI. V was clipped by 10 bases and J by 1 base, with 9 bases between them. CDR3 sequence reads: CATSSGTDTQYF. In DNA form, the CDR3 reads TGTGCCACCTCTAGCGGCACAGATACGCAGTATTTT.

CDR3 DNA: TGTGCCATCGTGAAAGGAGACAGAGCTTACAATGAGCAGTTCTTC. This encodes CAIVKGDRAYNEQFF. This chain connects TRBV5-4 to TRBJ2-1; possibly TRBD1 for D (5 bases). The CDR3 has 15 residues. V lost 9 bases to trimming and J lost 4 bases, with 20 bases between them. From germline, CDR1 is SGHNT and CDR2 YYREEE (reference sequence).

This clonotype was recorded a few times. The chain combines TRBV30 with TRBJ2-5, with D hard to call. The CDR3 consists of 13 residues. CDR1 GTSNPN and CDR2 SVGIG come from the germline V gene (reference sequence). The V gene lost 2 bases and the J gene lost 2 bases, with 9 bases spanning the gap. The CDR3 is CAWSTGFQETQYF. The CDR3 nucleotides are TGTGCCTGGAGTACCGGGTTTCAAGAGACCCAGTACTTC.

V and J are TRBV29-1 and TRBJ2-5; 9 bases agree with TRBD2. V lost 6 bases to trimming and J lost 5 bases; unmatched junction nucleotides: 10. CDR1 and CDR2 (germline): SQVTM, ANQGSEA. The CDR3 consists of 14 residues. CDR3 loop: CSVWGGLASETQYF. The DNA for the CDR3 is TGCAGCGTGTGGGGGGGACTAGCTTCGGAGACCCAGTACTTC.

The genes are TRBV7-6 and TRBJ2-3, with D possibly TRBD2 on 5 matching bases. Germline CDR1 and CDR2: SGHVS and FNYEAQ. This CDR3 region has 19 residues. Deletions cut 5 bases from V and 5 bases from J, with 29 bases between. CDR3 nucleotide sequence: TGTGCCAGCAGCACCCCCAAAGTGGGTGGTCTGGGAAGCGGAGATACGCAGTATTTT. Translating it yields CASSTPKVGGLGSGDTQYF. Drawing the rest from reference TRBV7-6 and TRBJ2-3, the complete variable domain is GAGVSQSPRYKVTKRGQDVALRCDPISGHVSLYWYRQALGQGPEFLTYFNYEAQQDKSGLPNDRFSAERPEGSISTLTIQRTEQRDSAMYRCASSTPKVGGLGSGDTQYFGPGTRLTVL.